The present T cell receptor beta chain was sequenced within a study of blood T cell repertoires in COVID-19. The overall study: Some COVID-19 samples were acute and others convalescent; all came from the United States, Italy and Spain. Sources were T cells, B-cell-depleted T cells, or PBMCs; the material itself was cDNA or gDNA.

Source study methods: Researchers report that nucleated cell counts were estimated from reference gene primer amplification. The table came from immunoSEQ multiplex PCR; TCRdb's copy has only in-frame clones and leaves some out. The DNA was the basis for D and trimming; V, J and clone size are from that table. Found here are some 56,000 clones, roughly 80% of them singletons; the top ten hold roughly 13%. V shed 2 bases, J shed 7 bases, and the junction held 13 bases outside the gene matches. Germline V lookup: CDR1 SGDLS, CDR2 YYNGEE. This CDR3 is built from 16 residues. V and J are TRBV9 and TRBJ2-5; 8 bases are shared with TRBD2. The source material was peripheral blood. The receptor was isolated from a woman of 80 years or more with acute or convalescent COVID-19. The CDR3 reads CASSVQVGGAGGTQYF. DNA of the CDR3: TGTGCCAGCAGCGTCCAAGTCGGGGGGGCCGGTGGGACCCAGTACTTC. The whole variable domain, remainder taken from reference TRBV9 and TRBJ2-5, is DSGVTQTPKHLITATGQRVTLRCSPRSGDLSVYWYQQSLDQGLQFLIQYYNGEERAKGNILERFSAQQFPDLHSELNLSSLELGDSALYFCASSVQVGGAGGTQYFGPGTRLLVL.